This T cell receptor (beta chain) is from a study of T cell responses to AZD1222 COVID-19 vaccine. Study results and limitations: Seropositivity was recorded at baseline in only a handful of AZD1222 recipients. Donors were chiefly white British, with a greater number of females, and clonal diversity was perhaps underestimated.

Trimming pared 5 bases from V and 6 bases from J, leaving 7 bases between. Germline V gives CDR1 SQVTM, CDR2 ANQGSEA. CDR3 length equals 11 residues. Sequencing was performed with immunoSEQ multiplex PCR; in TCRdb, only in-frame clones are kept and a portion is missing. The sample consists of 120,000 or so clones, 80% to 90% of them appearing once. This clone was recorded only once. As yet, its antigen is unknown. The material was peripheral blood, obtained 28 days after the second AZD1222 dose. The TCR comes from an adult who received the AZD1222 COVID-19 vaccine. This chain joins TRBV29-1 and TRBJ1-4; D gene uncertain. The CDR3 sequence: CSVSVYEKLFF. The CDR3 nucleotides are TGCAGCGTTTCCGTATATGAAAAACTGTTTTTT. The full variable domain, rest sourced from reference TRBV29-1 and TRBJ1-4, is SAVISQKPSRDICQRGTSLTIQCQVDSQVTMMFWYRQQPGQSLTLIATANQGSEATYESGFVIDKFPISRPNLTFSTLTVSNMSPEDSSIYLCSVSVYEKLFFGSGTQLSVL.